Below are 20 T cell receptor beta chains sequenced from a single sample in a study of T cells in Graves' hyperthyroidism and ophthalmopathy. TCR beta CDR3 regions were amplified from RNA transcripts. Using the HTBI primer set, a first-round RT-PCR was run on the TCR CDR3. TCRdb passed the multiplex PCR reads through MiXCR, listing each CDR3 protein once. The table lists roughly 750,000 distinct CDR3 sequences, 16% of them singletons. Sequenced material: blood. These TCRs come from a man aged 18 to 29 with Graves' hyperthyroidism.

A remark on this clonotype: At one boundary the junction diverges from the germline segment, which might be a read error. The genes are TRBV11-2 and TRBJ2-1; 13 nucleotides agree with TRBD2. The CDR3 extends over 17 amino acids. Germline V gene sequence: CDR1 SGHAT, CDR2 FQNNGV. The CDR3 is CAGSLGTSGTSRDEQFF. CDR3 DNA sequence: TGTGCCGGCAGCTTAGGGACTAGCGGGACCAGCCGCGATGAGCAGTTCTTC.

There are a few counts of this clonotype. The CDR3 reads CASSLMTGELFF. In DNA form, the CDR3 reads TGTGCCAGCAGCTTAATGACCGGGGAGCTGTTTTTT. The genes are TRBV7-9 and TRBJ2-2; D is unresolved. Trimming took off 2 bases at V and 5 bases at J, with 3 bases between the two ends. Per the germline V gene, CDR1 is SEHNR and CDR2 is FQNEAQ (reference sequence). The CDR3 is 12 residues long.

As DNA, the CDR3 is TGCAGCGTTGCGGAAGGGATCGGTGGGACCCAGTACTTC. Translating it yields CSVAEGIGGTQYF. This chain links TRBV29-1 with TRBJ2-5; the D is unclear. The CDR3 consists of 13 residues. The V end lost 4 bases, the J end lost 7 bases, and 16 bases lay between the germline ends. CDR1 SQVTM and CDR2 ANQGSEA come from the germline V gene.

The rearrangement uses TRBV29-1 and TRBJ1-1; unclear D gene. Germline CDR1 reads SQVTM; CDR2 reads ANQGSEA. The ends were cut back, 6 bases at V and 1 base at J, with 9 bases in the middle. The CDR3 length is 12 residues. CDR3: CSVVIWNTEAFF. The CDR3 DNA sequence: TGCAGCGTAGTGATTTGGAACACTGAAGCTTTCTTT.

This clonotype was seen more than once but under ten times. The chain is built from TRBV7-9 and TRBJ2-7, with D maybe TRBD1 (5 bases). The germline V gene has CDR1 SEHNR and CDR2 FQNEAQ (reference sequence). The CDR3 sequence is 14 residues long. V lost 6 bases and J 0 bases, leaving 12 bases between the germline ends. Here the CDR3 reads CASSYDSSSYEQYF. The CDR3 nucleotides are TGTGCCAGCAGTTACGACAGCAGCTCCTACGAGCAGTACTTC. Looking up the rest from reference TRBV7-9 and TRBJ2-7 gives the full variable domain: DTGVSQNPRHKITKRGQNVTFRCDPISEHNRLYWYRQTLGQGPEFLTYFQNEAQLEKSRLLSDRFSAERPKGSFSTLEIQRTEQGDSAMYLCASSYDSSSYEQYFGPGTRLTVT.

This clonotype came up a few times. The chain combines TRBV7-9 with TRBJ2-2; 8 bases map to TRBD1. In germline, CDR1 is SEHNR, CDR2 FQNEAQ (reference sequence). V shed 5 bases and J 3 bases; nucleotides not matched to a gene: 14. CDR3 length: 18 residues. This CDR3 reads CASSLGTSGGADTGELFF. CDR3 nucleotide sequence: TGTGCCAGCAGCCTAGGTACCTCAGGGGGCGCCGACACCGGGGAGCTGTTTTTT.

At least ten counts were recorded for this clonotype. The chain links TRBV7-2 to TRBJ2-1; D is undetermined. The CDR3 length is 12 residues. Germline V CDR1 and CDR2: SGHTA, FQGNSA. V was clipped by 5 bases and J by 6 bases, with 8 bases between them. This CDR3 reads CASSLMTNEQFF. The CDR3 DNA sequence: TGTGCCAGCAGCCTCATGACCAATGAGCAGTTCTTC.

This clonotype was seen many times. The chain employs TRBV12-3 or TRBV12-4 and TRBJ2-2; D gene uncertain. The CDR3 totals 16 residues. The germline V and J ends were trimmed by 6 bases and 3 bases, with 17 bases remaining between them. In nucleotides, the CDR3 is TGTGCCAGCAGCTCGGGCTATGGGCCGGACACCGGGGAGCTGTTTTTT. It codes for CASSSGYGPDTGELFF.

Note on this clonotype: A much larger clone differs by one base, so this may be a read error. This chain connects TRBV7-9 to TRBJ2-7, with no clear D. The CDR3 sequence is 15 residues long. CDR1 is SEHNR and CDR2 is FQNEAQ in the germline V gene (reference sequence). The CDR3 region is CASGLDSRTNYEQYF. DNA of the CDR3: TGTGCCAGCGGCTTAGACTCCCGTACGAACTACGAGCAGTACTTC.

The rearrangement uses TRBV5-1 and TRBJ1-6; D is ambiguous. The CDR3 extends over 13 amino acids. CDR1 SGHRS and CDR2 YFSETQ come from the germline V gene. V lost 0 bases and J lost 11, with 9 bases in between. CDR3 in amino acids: CASSLGGLTPLHF. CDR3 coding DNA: TGCGCCAGCAGCTTGGGTGGGCTGACACCCCTCCACTTT. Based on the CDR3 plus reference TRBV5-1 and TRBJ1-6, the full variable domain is KAGVTQTPRYLIKTRGQQVTLSCSPISGHRSVSWYQQTPGQGLQFLFEYFSETQRNKGNFPGRFSGRQFSNSRSEMNVSTLELGDSALYLCASSLGGLTPLHFGNGTRLTVT.

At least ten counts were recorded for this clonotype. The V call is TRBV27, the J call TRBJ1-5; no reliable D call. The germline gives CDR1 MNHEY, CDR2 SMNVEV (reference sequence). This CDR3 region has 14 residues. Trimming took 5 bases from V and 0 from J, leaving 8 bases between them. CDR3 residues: CASSPGDSNQPQHF. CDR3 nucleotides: TGTGCCAGCAGTCCCGGAGATAGCAATCAGCCCCAGCATTTT.

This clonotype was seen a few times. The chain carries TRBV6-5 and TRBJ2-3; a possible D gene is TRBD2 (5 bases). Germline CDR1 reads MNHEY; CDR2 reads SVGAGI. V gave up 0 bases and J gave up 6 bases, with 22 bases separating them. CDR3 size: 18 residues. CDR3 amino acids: CASSYSRREPQLWDTQYF. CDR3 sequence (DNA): TGTGCCAGCAGTTACTCGAGAAGGGAGCCCCAACTTTGGGATACGCAGTATTTT.

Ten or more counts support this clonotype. The CDR3 loop is CASSPPGDRRYTDTQYF. CDR3 in DNA: TGTGCCAGCTCACCACCTGGCGACAGGCGCTACACAGATACGCAGTATTTT. V and J are TRBV18 and TRBJ2-3; D possibly corresponds to TRBD1 (6 bases). The CDR3 spans 17 residues. The V and J ends lost 0 bases and 2 bases respectively, with 15 bases between them. From germline, CDR1 is KGHSH and CDR2 LQKENI.

This chain's CDR3 is CSASKGRDGYTF. In nucleotides, the CDR3 is TGCAGTGCTAGTAAGGGGAGGGATGGCTACACCTTC. V and J are TRBV20-1 and TRBJ1-2, with D possibly TRBD1 on 5 matching bases. The V end was cut by 3 bases, the J end by 6 bases, with 11 bases between. The CDR3 runs 12 residues. Germline CDR1 DFQATT, CDR2 SNEGSKA (reference sequence).

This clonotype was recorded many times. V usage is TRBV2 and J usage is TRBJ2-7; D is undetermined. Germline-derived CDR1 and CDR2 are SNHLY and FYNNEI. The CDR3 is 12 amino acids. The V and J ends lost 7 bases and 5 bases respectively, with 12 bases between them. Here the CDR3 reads CASIMYRDEQYF. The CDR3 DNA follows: TGTGCCAGCATAATGTATCGTGACGAGCAGTACTTC.

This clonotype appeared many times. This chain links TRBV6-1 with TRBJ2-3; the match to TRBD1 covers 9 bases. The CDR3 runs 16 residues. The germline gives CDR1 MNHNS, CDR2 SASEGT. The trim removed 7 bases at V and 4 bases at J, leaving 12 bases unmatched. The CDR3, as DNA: TGTGCCAGCATTCCCACGGGGACAGGGAAGGCAGATACGCAGTATTTT. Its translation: CASIPTGTGKADTQYF.

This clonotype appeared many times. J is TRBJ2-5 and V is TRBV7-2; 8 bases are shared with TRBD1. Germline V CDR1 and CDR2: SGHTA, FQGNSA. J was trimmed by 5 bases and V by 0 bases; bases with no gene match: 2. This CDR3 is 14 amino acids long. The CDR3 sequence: CASSLARQGETQYF. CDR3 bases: TGTGCCAGCAGCTTAGCGCGACAGGGGGAGACCCAGTACTTC.

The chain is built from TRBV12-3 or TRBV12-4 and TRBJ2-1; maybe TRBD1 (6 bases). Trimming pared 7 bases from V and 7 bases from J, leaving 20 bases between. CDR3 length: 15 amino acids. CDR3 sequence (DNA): TGTGCCAGCATCCACCGATGGGGGCTGGGGAATGAGCAGTTCTTC. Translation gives CASIHRWGLGNEQFF.

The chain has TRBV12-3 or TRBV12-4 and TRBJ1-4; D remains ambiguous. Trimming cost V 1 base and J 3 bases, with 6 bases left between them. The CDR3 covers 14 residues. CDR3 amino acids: CASSLGASNEKLFF. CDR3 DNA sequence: TGTGCCAGCAGTTTAGGGGCTTCTAATGAAAAACTGTTTTTT.

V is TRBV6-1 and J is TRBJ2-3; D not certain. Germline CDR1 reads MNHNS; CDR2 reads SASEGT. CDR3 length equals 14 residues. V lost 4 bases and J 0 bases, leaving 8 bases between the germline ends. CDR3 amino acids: CASSVQRSTDTQYF. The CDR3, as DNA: TGTGCCAGCAGTGTCCAGAGAAGCACAGATACGCAGTATTTT.